This T cell receptor beta chain was observed in a study of cytotoxic CD8 clonotypes in ibrutinib-treated CLL. Study background: Included were some eleven relapsed/refractory and roughly 15 treatment-naive patients, of whom 17 were IGHV unmutated. Study results and caveats: Few clonotypes were public, and these shrank or held steady under treatment.

As input for TCR beta libraries, around 2.1 micrograms of genomic DNA came from cryopreserved PBMCs. A 1 in 200,000 to 1 in 1 million T cell depth was the sequencing target. Profiled with immunoSEQ multiplex PCR; TCRdb holds only in-frame clones, not every one. The sample has 13,000 to 15,000 clones, roughly 70% seen once; the top ten hold around 5.4%. V dropped 7 bases and J dropped 5 bases, with 17 bases sitting between them. Germline CDR1 and CDR2: SGHTA and FQGNSA. The CDR3 sequence is 14 residues long. This clone was counted once. What it binds is not known. The chain couples TRBV7-2 to TRBJ2-5; D possibly uses TRBD1 or TRBD2 (6 bases each). The clonotype originates from a human donor with chronic lymphocytic leukemia. This sample comprised PBMCs, obtained before ibrutinib treatment. The CDR3 protein is CASTYRGGRETQYF. CDR3 nucleotide sequence: TGTGCCAGCACCTACCGAGGGGGGCGGGAGACCCAGTACTTC. Full variable domain (rest looked up from reference TRBV7-2 and TRBJ2-5): GAGVSQSPSNKVTEKGKDVELRCDPISGHTALYWYRQSLGQGLEFLIYFQGNSAPDKSGLPSDRFSAERTGGSVSTLTIQRTQQEDSAVYLCASTYRGGRETQYFGPGTRLLVL.